The 24 T cell receptor beta chains below all came from one sample that was sequenced in a study of T-cell memory formation after mild COVID-19. TCRdb reprocessed the 5' RACE reads with MiXCR, giving one entry per CDR3 protein. The data hold 350,000 to 550,000 distinct CDR3 sequences, with over 15% observed a single time. Sequences were obtained from PBMCs or a T cell subset sorted from them (not recorded which). The receptors stem from a man between 18 and 29 years old who had mild COVID-19 (a few samples of this study predate the infection). Cell type and time point are not known.

The chain links TRBV2 to TRBJ1-3; possibly TRBD1 for D (5 bases). The CDR3 totals 16 residues. CDR1 SNHLY and CDR2 FYNNEI come from the germline V gene. Trimming took 2 bases from V and 2 from J, leaving 13 bases between them. The CDR3 sequence is CASSEYLGVAGNTIYF. The CDR3 region has the DNA TGTGCCAGCAGTGAATACCTAGGGGTCGCTGGAAACACCATATATTTT.

The V and J genes are TRBV5-1 and TRBJ2-2; unclear D gene. Trimming took off 5 bases at V and 2 bases at J, with 7 bases between the two ends. This CDR3 spans 13 amino acids. Per the germline V gene, CDR1 is SGHRS and CDR2 is YFSETQ. The DNA for the CDR3 is TGCGCCAGCAGTTTCGATAACACCGGGGAGCTGTTTTTT. This codes for CASSFDNTGELFF.

The chain recombines TRBV2 with TRBJ2-3; TRBD2 matches at 7 bases. The trim removed 3 bases at V and 4 bases at J, leaving 7 bases unmatched. Germline V gives CDR1 SNHLY, CDR2 FYNNEI. CDR3 length: 15 residues. The CDR3 is CASSDWTSPPDTQYF. The CDR3 bases are TGTGCCAGCAGTGACTGGACTAGTCCCCCAGATACGCAGTATTTT.

This clonotype was recorded a few times. The chain carries TRBV27 and TRBJ1-2, with TRBD1 matching 8 bases. The CDR3 extends over 14 amino acids. V lost 2 bases and J lost 8; bases outside the gene matches: 7. The germline V gene encodes CDR1 MNHEY and CDR2 SMNVEV (reference sequence). This CDR3 is CASSLRDRTGGYTF. CDR3 nucleotides: TGTGCCAGCAGTTTACGGGACAGGACCGGGGGCTACACCTTC.

This clonotype was counted only a few times. The chain has TRBV7-3 and TRBJ2-2; tentative D call: TRBD1 (5 bases). The V gene's germline CDR1 is SGHTA and CDR2 FQGTGA. CDR3 length equals 15 residues. Trimming took 3 bases from V and 0 from J, leaving 8 bases between them. CDR3 in amino acids: CASSLTVANTGELFF. The DNA of the CDR3 is TGTGCCAGCAGCTTGACAGTCGCGAACACCGGGGAGCTGTTTTTT.

This clonotype was counted at least ten times. This sequence joins TRBV7-6 and TRBJ1-6; possible D gene TRBD1, 5 bases. Trimming stripped 2 bases from V and 7 bases from J, with 9 bases between. There are 14 residues in the CDR3. Germline V gene sequence: CDR1 SGHVS, CDR2 FNYEAQ. This CDR3 is CASSLQGPNSPLHF. The CDR3 DNA follows: TGTGCCAGCAGCTTACAGGGCCCCAATTCACCCCTCCACTTT.

The DNA for the CDR3 is TGTGCCAGCAGCTATGGGGCGGGGGTAATCTCGAAAGAGACCCAGTACTTC. Encoded protein: CASSYGAGVISKETQYF. The rearrangement uses TRBV7-2 and TRBJ2-5; 7 positions match TRBD2. In germline, CDR1 is SGHTA, CDR2 FQGNSA. The CDR3 totals 17 residues. V shed 4 bases and J 3 bases; nucleotides not matched to a gene: 14.

V usage is TRBV7-2 and J usage is TRBJ2-5; no definite D call. CDR1 is SGHTA and CDR2 is FQGNSA in the germline V gene. Trimming shortened V by 5 bases and J by 0 bases, and 7 bases separated the two germline ends. This CDR3 is 13 amino acids long. The CDR3: CASSTSYQETQYF. The DNA for the CDR3 is TGTGCCAGCAGCACCAGTTACCAAGAGACCCAGTACTTC.

The V call is TRBV12-3 or TRBV12-4, the J call TRBJ2-3, with D perhaps TRBD1 (7 bases). This CDR3 spans 15 amino acids. Trimming shortened V by 5 bases and J by 2 bases, and 14 bases separated the two germline ends. This chain's CDR3 is CASSPLRGDTDTQYF. Here the CDR3 DNA reads TGTGCCAGCAGTCCCCTCAGGGGGGACACAGATACGCAGTATTTT.

The chain joins TRBV29-1 to TRBJ2-5; D perhaps matches TRBD2 (7 bases). The CDR3 loop spans 14 amino acids. The ends were cut back, 6 bases at V and 5 bases at J, with 19 bases in the middle. CDR1 is SQVTM, CDR2 ANQGSEA, per germline. CDR3 in DNA: TGCAGCGTGACGGGGGGCAGGGAGTTGGAGACCCAGTACTTC. Encoded protein: CSVTGGRELETQYF.

This rearrangement joins TRBV6-2 or TRBV6-3 to TRBJ2-1, with D maybe TRBD2 (6 bases). V dropped 2 bases and J dropped 8 bases, with 16 bases sitting between them. The CDR3 length is 15 residues. The V gene's germline CDR1 is MNHEY and CDR2 SVGEGT. This CDR3 is CASSYRPSGVYEQFF. In DNA, the CDR3 is TGTGCCAGCAGTTACCGGCCCTCGGGGGTCTATGAGCAGTTCTTC.

This clonotype has at least ten counts. This chain links TRBV4-2 with TRBJ2-1; 10 positions match TRBD2. V dropped 4 bases and J dropped 4; count of bases not matched to a gene: 10. The CDR3 length is 17 residues. Germline V gene lookup returns CDR1 LGHNA and CDR2 YNFKEQ. The CDR3 bases are TGTGCCAGCAGCCTTAACGGCGGGACTAGCGAATACAATGAGCAGTTCTTC. This encodes CASSLNGGTSEYNEQFF.

V and J are TRBV20-1 and TRBJ2-5, with 9 positions matching TRBD2. The CDR3 length is 13 residues. J lost 3 bases, V lost 7 bases, and 6 bases had no gene match. Germline V gene data show CDR1 as DFQATT and CDR2 as SNEGSKA (reference sequence). CDR3 sequence reads: CSGISGGKETQYF. In DNA form, the CDR3 reads TGCAGTGGGATCAGCGGGGGGAAAGAGACCCAGTACTTC.

V and J are TRBV7-2 and TRBJ1-1; D remains unclear. V gave up 5 bases and J gave up 1 base, with 17 bases separating them. The V gene's germline CDR1 is SGHTA and CDR2 FQGNSA. This CDR3 is 16 amino acids long. The DNA for the CDR3 is TGTGCCAGCAGCCCATTGGCGGTGTCTAGGAACACTGAAGCTTTCTTT. This codes for CASSPLAVSRNTEAFF.

The gene calls are TRBV2 and TRBJ1-6; 7 nucleotides align to TRBD1. Germline loops: CDR1 SNHLY, CDR2 FYNNEI. The CDR3 totals 15 residues. V dropped 6 bases and J dropped 9; count of bases not matched to a gene: 11. The CDR3 region is CASRRDSLSGSPLHF. CDR3 DNA: TGTGCCAGCAGACGGGACAGCCTAAGTGGTTCACCCCTCCACTTT.

This clonotype was observed many times. V and J are TRBV20-1 and TRBJ2-3; 8 nucleotides line up with TRBD2. Per the germline V gene, CDR1 is DFQATT and CDR2 is SNEGSKA (reference sequence). The CDR3 contains 16 residues. J was trimmed by 2 bases and V by 0 bases; bases with no gene match: 7. CDR3 sequence reads: CSARDQAGADTDTQYF. The CDR3 DNA follows: TGCAGTGCTAGAGATCAAGCGGGGGCCGACACAGATACGCAGTATTTT.

This clonotype was counted only a few times. This rearrangement joins TRBV2 to TRBJ1-1; TRBD1 matches 7 bases. The CDR3 covers 14 residues. The trim removed 6 bases at V and 0 bases at J, leaving 4 bases unmatched. Germline V lookup: CDR1 SNHLY, CDR2 FYNNEI. The CDR3 DNA sequence: TGTGCCAGCAGGGACAGGTATATGAACACTGAAGCTTTCTTT. Amino acids: CASRDRYMNTEAFF.

The genes are TRBV2 and TRBJ1-1; D not resolved. The V end lost 7 bases, the J end lost 0 bases, and 9 bases lay between the germline ends. The V gene's germline CDR1 is SNHLY and CDR2 FYNNEI. The CDR3 consists of 13 residues. The CDR3 sequence is CASTVELNTEAFF. CDR3 bases: TGTGCCAGCACTGTGGAACTGAACACTGAAGCTTTCTTT.

This clonotype was picked up many times. V is TRBV7-3 and J is TRBJ2-6, with D unresolved. Trimming removed 5 bases from V and 0 bases from J, with 8 bases in between. Germline V gene data show CDR1 as SGHTA and CDR2 as FQGTGA. The CDR3 consists of 15 residues. For the CDR3, the DNA is TGTGCCAGCAGCCGATCGCGCTCTGGGGCCAACGTCCTGACTTTC. This translates into CASSRSRSGANVLTF.

At least ten counts were recorded for this clonotype. This chain joins TRBV7-2 and TRBJ1-4; no reliable D call. Looked up from germline, CDR1 is SGHTA and CDR2 is FQGNSA. V shed 2 bases and J shed 5 bases, with 15 bases lying between them. The CDR3 covers 16 residues. CDR3 bases: TGTGCCAGCAGCTTATCCGGGCAGGTTCGAAATGAAAAACTGTTTTTT. Translated, it gives CASSLSGQVRNEKLFF.

The chain is built from TRBV27 and TRBJ2-2; the D gene is possibly TRBD2 (5 bases). The CDR3 runs 14 residues. Trimming took off 6 bases at V and 5 bases at J, with 13 bases between the two ends. In germline, CDR1 is MNHEY, CDR2 SMNVEV (reference sequence). The DNA for the CDR3 is TGTGCCAGCAGCGTGCGGGTCCTAACCGGGGAGCTGTTTTTT. Translation gives CASSVRVLTGELFF.

CDR3 DNA sequence: TGTGCCAGCAGTTACCGGACACAAACTGAAGCTTTCTTT. Its protein product is CASSYRTQTEAFF. This rearrangement joins TRBV6-2 or TRBV6-3 to TRBJ1-1, with D maybe TRBD1 (5 bases). In germline, CDR1 is MNHEY, CDR2 SVGEGT. The CDR3 is 13 residues long. The V end lost 2 bases, the J end lost 5 bases, and 9 bases lay between the germline ends.

This clonotype has more than one count but fewer than ten. The CDR3 DNA reads TGTGCCAGCAGCTTGAGGGCGGGTGCAACCACAGATACGCAGTATTTT. Translated, it gives CASSLRAGATTDTQYF. The rearrangement links TRBV5-4 to TRBJ2-3; TRBD2 might be the D (5 bases). Germline CDR1 SGHNT, CDR2 YYREEE (reference sequence). This CDR3 comprises 16 residues. V gave up 1 base and J gave up 2 bases, with 14 bases separating them.

The chain has TRBV28 and TRBJ2-7; D unclear. This CDR3 has 12 amino acids. V lost 8 bases and J lost 0, with 8 bases in between. In germline, CDR1 is MDHEN, CDR2 SYDVKM. The chain's CDR3 is CASGRISYEQYV. CDR3 coding DNA: TGTGCCAGCGGTCGAATCTCCTACGAGCAGTACGTC.